Given below is one T cell receptor (beta chain) in context. Its antigen is unknown. Looked up from germline, CDR1 is SGHVS and CDR2 is FNYEAQ. The CDR3 spans 15 residues. J gave up 5 bases and V 5 bases, and 9 bases lay outside the gene matches. The sample belongs to a study of radiotherapy plus CTLA-4 blockade in lung cancer. On the study more broadly: Objective responses were recorded in about 18% of patients, with disease control recorded in less than 40%. Study-level findings and limits: Among reported predictors of response, early blood T cell clone dynamics with interferon-beta performed best. The study found tumor-derived TCR clones expanded in blood after radiotherapy plus ipilimumab.

Produced via immunoSEQ multiplex PCR; TCRdb's table is partial and in-frame only. The sample consists of over 95,000 clones, roughly 74% of them appearing once. The specimen comprised peripheral blood, sampled from a patient treated with radiotherapy plus ipilimumab. The sequence was obtained from a human donor with non-small cell lung cancer who had a partial response to radiotherapy plus ipilimumab. Some clones in this sample may be carry-over from other donors' samples. V gene TRBV7-6 combines with J gene TRBJ1-2; TRBD1 matches 9 bases. This CDR3 is CASSIEDRGGYGYTF. The CDR3 DNA follows: TGTGCCAGCAGCATAGAAGACAGGGGGGGTTATGGCTACACCTTC.